This T cell receptor beta chain was profiled in a study of T cells after yellow fever vaccination. Study conclusions and caveats: Detected again after the booster were most primary-vaccination clones, at 96% CD4 and nearly 90% CD8.

To note about this clonotype: Antigen unknown.

Template-switching 5'RACE yielded the TCR cDNA; a universal primer site and UMIs were added in the process. TCRdb passed the 5' RACE reads through MiXCR, listing each CDR3 protein once. The table lists about 580,000 distinct CDR3 sequences, roughly 17% of them singletons. Trimming took 4 bases from V and 3 from J; bases not matched to a gene: 5. Per the germline V gene, CDR1 is SGDLS and CDR2 is YYNGEE. This CDR3 has 15 amino acids. This chain uses TRBV9 with TRBJ2-3, with TRBD1 identical over 10 bases. The TCR comes from a man between 18 and 29 years old who received the YFV17D yellow fever vaccine. Specimen: PBMCs, collected 5 days after the first yellow fever vaccination. In DNA form, the CDR3 reads TGTGCCAGCAGCTCCGGGGACAGGGGAACAGATACGCAGTATTTT. As protein: CASSSGDRGTDTQYF.